This is a list of T cell receptor beta chains from one sample in a study of T cell responses to AZD1222 COVID-19 vaccine. Assay used: immunoSEQ multiplex PCR; TCRdb lists only in-frame clones, some missing. This sample has 120,000 to 150,000 clones, with around 90% found just once. The material was peripheral blood, obtained 28 days after the second AZD1222 dose. The receptor set was obtained from an adult who received the AZD1222 COVID-19 vaccine. Both conserved end residues are part of each CDR3. A D gene is named only where the DNA matches it firmly. Clone size appears in some rows only: once, few, many, or a class for an expanded clone.

d_gene: TRBD2
abundance: -
v_gene: TRBV5-1
j_gene: TRBJ2-7
CDR3nt: TGCGCCAGCAGCGCCGCCACGGGGGGGGACTACGAGCAGTACTTC
CDR3aa: CASSAATGGDYEQYF

d_gene: TRBD2
abundance: -
v_gene: TRBV28
j_gene: TRBJ2-1
CDR3nt: TGTGCCAGCAGCCACCCGGGACTAGCGGGAGTTAATGAGCAGTTCTTC
CDR3aa: CASSHPGLAGVNEQFF

d_gene: -
abundance: -
v_gene: TRBV11-3
j_gene: TRBJ2-3
CDR3nt: TGTGCCAGCAGCTTAGGGGGGACGGCGGATACGCAGTATTTT
CDR3aa: CASSLGGTADTQYF

d_gene: -
abundance: -
v_gene: TRBV5-1
j_gene: TRBJ2-7
CDR3nt: TGCGCCAGCAGCTTGGGGAGGAACGAGCAGTACTTC
CDR3aa: CASSLGRNEQYF

d_gene: -
abundance: -
v_gene: TRBV6-1
j_gene: TRBJ2-7
CDR3nt: TGTGCCAGCAGTGAACGGTGGGGGCCGGGCGAGCAGTACTTC
CDR3aa: CASSERWGPGEQYF

d_gene: TRBD1
abundance: -
v_gene: TRBV6-5
j_gene: TRBJ2-7
CDR3nt: TGTGCCAGCAGCCGGGACAGGGGGGCCCTCGAGCAGTACTTC
CDR3aa: CASSRDRGALEQYF

d_gene: -
abundance: few
v_gene: TRBV5-1
j_gene: TRBJ2-7
CDR3nt: TGCGCCAGCAGCCAAGACGCAGCCACCTACGAGCAGTACTTC
CDR3aa: CASSQDAATYEQYF

d_gene: -
abundance: -
v_gene: TRBV11-3
j_gene: TRBJ2-3
CDR3nt: TGTGCCAGCAGCCGAGACGGGGCAGGCACAGATACGCAGTATTTT
CDR3aa: CASSRDGAGTDTQYF

d_gene: -
abundance: -
v_gene: TRBV5-1
j_gene: TRBJ2-2
CDR3nt: TGCGCCAGCAGCTTGCGGGCAGCCTCAAACACCGGGGAGCTGTTTTTT
CDR3aa: CASSLRAASNTGELFF

d_gene: -
abundance: -
v_gene: TRBV7-6
j_gene: TRBJ1-2
CDR3nt: TGTGCCAGCAGCGGATTTGAGCGTTCGGGGGGCTACACCTTC
CDR3aa: CASSGFERSGGYTF

d_gene: -
abundance: -
v_gene: TRBV11-2
j_gene: TRBJ2-1
CDR3nt: TGTGCCAGCAGCTTAGCGGGGTTGGCTCGCGATGAGCAGTTCTTC
CDR3aa: CASSLAGLARDEQFF

d_gene: -
abundance: -
v_gene: TRBV3-1/TRBV3-2
j_gene: TRBJ2-7
CDR3nt: TGTGCCAGCAGCCAAGTGGACCACTACGAGCAGTACTTC
CDR3aa: CASSQVDHYEQYF

d_gene: -
abundance: -
v_gene: TRBV4-3
j_gene: TRBJ1-2
CDR3nt: TGCGCCAGCAGCCAAGTGACGGGGCTCAATGGCTACACCTTC
CDR3aa: CASSQVTGLNGYTF

d_gene: TRBD2
abundance: once
v_gene: TRBV4-2
j_gene: TRBJ2-7
CDR3nt: TGTGCCAGCAGCCAAGGGACTAGCGGGCTCTCATACGAGCAGTACTTC
CDR3aa: CASSQGTSGLSYEQYF

d_gene: -
abundance: -
v_gene: TRBV12-5
j_gene: TRBJ1-2
CDR3nt: TGTGCTAGTGGTTTGGTATGGGGGGTCCCCGTGAAATTACACACCTTC
CDR3aa: CASGLVWGVPVKLHTF

d_gene: -
abundance: -
v_gene: TRBV5-1
j_gene: TRBJ1-3
CDR3nt: TGCGCCAGCAGCTCACCCGGGACGTCTAACACCATATATTTT
CDR3aa: CASSSPGTSNTIYF

d_gene: TRBD2
abundance: -
v_gene: TRBV18
j_gene: TRBJ2-1
CDR3nt: TGTGCCAGCTCACCGGACGGGGGGGGCAATGAGCAGTTCTTC
CDR3aa: CASSPDGGGNEQFF

d_gene: TRBD1
abundance: -
v_gene: TRBV10-3
j_gene: TRBJ1-5
CDR3nt: TGTGCCATCAGCTTGACAGGGGCCAATCAGCCCCAGCATTTT
CDR3aa: CAISLTGANQPQHF

d_gene: -
abundance: -
v_gene: TRBV6-2/TRBV6-3
j_gene: TRBJ2-3
CDR3nt: TGTGCCAGCAGTCCCACCGAACAAGATACGCAGTATTTT
CDR3aa: CASSPTEQDTQYF

d_gene: -
abundance: -
v_gene: TRBV12-5
j_gene: TRBJ1-1
CDR3nt: TGTGCTAGTGGTTTGGGAACGAACACTGAAGCTTTCTTT
CDR3aa: CASGLGTNTEAFF

d_gene: -
abundance: -
v_gene: TRBV24-1
j_gene: TRBJ2-2
CDR3nt: TGTGCCACGAGAGGACGGAAGAACACCGGGGAGCTGTTTTTT
CDR3aa: CATRGRKNTGELFF

d_gene: TRBD1
abundance: -
v_gene: TRBV6-5
j_gene: TRBJ2-2
CDR3nt: TGTGCCAGCAGTTACTCGACAGGGGGTACCACCGGGGAGCTGTTTTTT
CDR3aa: CASSYSTGGTTGELFF

d_gene: TRBD1
abundance: -
v_gene: TRBV6-6
j_gene: TRBJ1-6
CDR3nt: TGTGCCAGCAGTTACGGACAGGGAAGTTCACCCCTCCACTTT
CDR3aa: CASSYGQGSSPLHF

d_gene: -
abundance: -
v_gene: TRBV6-5
j_gene: TRBJ1-6
CDR3nt: TGTGCCACCAACCGGGACTTTAATTCACCCCTCCACTTT
CDR3aa: CATNRDFNSPLHF

d_gene: -
abundance: -
v_gene: TRBV29-1
j_gene: TRBJ1-2
CDR3nt: TGCAGCGCCTTAGTGTCCCGTACATATAACTATGGCTACACCTTC
CDR3aa: CSALVSRTYNYGYTF

d_gene: TRBD1
abundance: -
v_gene: TRBV27
j_gene: TRBJ1-4
CDR3nt: TGTGCCAGCAGTTTAGTTGGTGGGACAGCTAATGAAAAACTGTTTTTT
CDR3aa: CASSLVGGTANEKLFF

d_gene: -
abundance: -
v_gene: TRBV7-9
j_gene: TRBJ1-4
CDR3nt: TGTGCCAGCAGCCAGCGACAGCTTCCAACTAATGAAAAACTGTTTTTT
CDR3aa: CASSQRQLPTNEKLFF

d_gene: TRBD1
abundance: -
v_gene: TRBV19
j_gene: TRBJ1-1
CDR3nt: TGTGCCAGTAGTATAGGGGACAGGTTGAACACTGAAGCTTTCTTT
CDR3aa: CASSIGDRLNTEAFF

d_gene: TRBD2
abundance: few
v_gene: TRBV18
j_gene: TRBJ2-5
CDR3nt: TGTGCCAGCTCACCACGATTAGCGGGAGGGGAGACCCAGTACTTC
CDR3aa: CASSPRLAGGETQYF

d_gene: TRBD2
abundance: -
v_gene: TRBV7-2
j_gene: TRBJ2-5
CDR3nt: TGTGCCAGCAGCCGCCCCGGGCGGGAGTCAGAGACCCAGTACTTC
CDR3aa: CASSRPGRESETQYF

d_gene: -
abundance: -
v_gene: TRBV5-1
j_gene: TRBJ1-4
CDR3nt: TGCGCCAGCAGCCCGGGCTGGGGGGAATTTGCAACTAATGAAAAACTGTTTTTT
CDR3aa: CASSPGWGEFATNEKLFF

d_gene: TRBD1
abundance: -
v_gene: TRBV5-1
j_gene: TRBJ2-7
CDR3nt: TGCGCCAGCAGCTTGGGGACAGGCTCCACCGAGCAGTACTTC
CDR3aa: CASSLGTGSTEQYF

d_gene: TRBD2
abundance: few
v_gene: TRBV3-1/TRBV3-2
j_gene: TRBJ2-7
CDR3nt: TGTGCCAGCAGCCAAGATCTACGCGGGAGGGCCGGCGAGCAGTACTTC
CDR3aa: CASSQDLRGRAGEQYF

d_gene: TRBD2
abundance: -
v_gene: TRBV6-2/TRBV6-3
j_gene: TRBJ2-2
CDR3nt: TGTGCCAGCAGTTACTCGAATCCGATTAGCGGGTCGACCGGGGAGCTGTTTTTT
CDR3aa: CASSYSNPISGSTGELFF

d_gene: -
abundance: few
v_gene: TRBV7-2
j_gene: TRBJ2-3
CDR3nt: TGTGCCAGTACCTCCGGGACTAGCACAGATACGCAGTATTTT
CDR3aa: CASTSGTSTDTQYF

d_gene: -
abundance: -
v_gene: TRBV25-1
j_gene: TRBJ2-5
CDR3nt: TGTGCCAGCAGTGAAGACGGTAAAAGGGAGACCCAGTACTTC
CDR3aa: CASSEDGKRETQYF

d_gene: -
abundance: -
v_gene: TRBV7-2
j_gene: TRBJ2-3
CDR3nt: TGTGCCAGCAGCTTAGTATGGGAGAACGGGCAGGGTTACACAGATACGCAGTATTTT
CDR3aa: CASSLVWENGQGYTDTQYF

d_gene: -
abundance: -
v_gene: TRBV10-3
j_gene: TRBJ2-2
CDR3nt: TGTGCCATCAGTGAGACACCGAACACCGGGGAGCTGTTTTTT
CDR3aa: CAISETPNTGELFF

d_gene: -
abundance: -
v_gene: TRBV11-3
j_gene: TRBJ2-1
CDR3nt: TGTGCCAGCAGCCTAGCTGGAAGCTCCTACAATGAGCAGTTCTTC
CDR3aa: CASSLAGSSYNEQFF

d_gene: -
abundance: -
v_gene: TRBV4-2
j_gene: TRBJ1-2
CDR3nt: TGTGCCAGCAGCCAAGATAAGGGCGGCTATGGCTACACCTTC
CDR3aa: CASSQDKGGYGYTF

d_gene: -
abundance: -
v_gene: TRBV6-4
j_gene: TRBJ1-6
CDR3nt: TGTGCCAGCAGACCTTGGTTTAATTTCCCAAACTTGGACCGTTCACCCCTCCACTTT
CDR3aa: CASRPWFNFPNLDRSPLHF

d_gene: -
abundance: -
v_gene: TRBV19
j_gene: TRBJ1-1
CDR3nt: TGTGCCAGTAGGCCGTATGGCACTGAAGCTTTCTTT
CDR3aa: CASRPYGTEAFF